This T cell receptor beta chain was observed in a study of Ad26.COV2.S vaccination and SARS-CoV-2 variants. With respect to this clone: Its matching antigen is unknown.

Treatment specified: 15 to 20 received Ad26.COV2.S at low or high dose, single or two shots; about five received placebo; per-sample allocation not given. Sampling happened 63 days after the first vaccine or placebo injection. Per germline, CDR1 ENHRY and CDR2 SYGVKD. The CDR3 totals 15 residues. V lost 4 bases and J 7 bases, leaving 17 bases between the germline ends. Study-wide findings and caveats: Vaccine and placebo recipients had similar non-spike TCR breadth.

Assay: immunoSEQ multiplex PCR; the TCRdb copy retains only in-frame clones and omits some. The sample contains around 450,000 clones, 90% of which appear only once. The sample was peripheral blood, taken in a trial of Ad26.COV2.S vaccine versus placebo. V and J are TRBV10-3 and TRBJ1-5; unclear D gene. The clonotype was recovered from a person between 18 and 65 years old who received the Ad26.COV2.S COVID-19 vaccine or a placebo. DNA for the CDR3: TGTGCCATCAGTGTGGGGTCCGGCCCCGGGCAGCCCCAGCATTTT. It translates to CAISVGSGPGQPQHF.